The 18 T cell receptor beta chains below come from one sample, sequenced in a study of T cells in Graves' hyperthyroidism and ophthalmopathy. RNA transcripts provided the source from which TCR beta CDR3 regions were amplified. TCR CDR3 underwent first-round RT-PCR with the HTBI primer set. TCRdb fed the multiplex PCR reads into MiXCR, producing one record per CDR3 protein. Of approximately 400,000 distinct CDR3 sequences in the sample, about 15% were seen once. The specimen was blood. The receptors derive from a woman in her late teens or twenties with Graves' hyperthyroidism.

CDR3 residues: CASSQGGYTF. As DNA, the CDR3 is TGTGCCAGCAGCCAGGGTGGCTACACCTTC. The V gene is TRBV6-5, the J gene TRBJ1-2, with a weak D call TRBD1 (5 bases). The CDR3 totals 10 residues. Trimming took 6 bases from V and 7 from J, leaving 6 bases between them. The germline V gene encodes CDR1 MNHEY and CDR2 SVGAGI.

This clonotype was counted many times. The chain's CDR3 is CATSRTFLLTEAFF. The CDR3 bases are TGTGCCACCAGCAGGACTTTCCTACTCACTGAAGCTTTCTTT. The rearrangement uses TRBV15 and TRBJ1-1; no firm D call. Germline values: CDR1 LNHNV, CDR2 YYDKDF (reference sequence). V lost 3 bases to trimming and J lost 4 bases, with 12 bases between them. This CDR3 spans 14 amino acids.

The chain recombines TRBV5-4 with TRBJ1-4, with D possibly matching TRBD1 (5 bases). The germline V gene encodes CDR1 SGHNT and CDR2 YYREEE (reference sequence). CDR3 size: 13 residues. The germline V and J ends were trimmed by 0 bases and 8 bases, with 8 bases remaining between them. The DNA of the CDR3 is TGTGCCAGCAGCTTGGCTGGGGGGGAAAAACTGTTTTTT. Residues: CASSLAGGEKLFF.

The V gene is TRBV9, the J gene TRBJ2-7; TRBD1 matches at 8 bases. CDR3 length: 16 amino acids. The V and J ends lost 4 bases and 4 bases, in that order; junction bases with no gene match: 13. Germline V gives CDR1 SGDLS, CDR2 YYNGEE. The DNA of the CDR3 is TGTGCCAGCAGCAAACAGCCCACAGGGGGGATTTACGAGCAGTACTTC. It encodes CASSKQPTGGIYEQYF.

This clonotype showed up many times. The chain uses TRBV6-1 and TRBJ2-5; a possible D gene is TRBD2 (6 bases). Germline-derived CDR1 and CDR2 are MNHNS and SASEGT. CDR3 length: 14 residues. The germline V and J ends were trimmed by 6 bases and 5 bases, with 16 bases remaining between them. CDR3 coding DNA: TGTGCCAGCAGGGGCGGGGTTCTCTCGGAGACCCAGTACTTC. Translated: CASRGGVLSETQYF.

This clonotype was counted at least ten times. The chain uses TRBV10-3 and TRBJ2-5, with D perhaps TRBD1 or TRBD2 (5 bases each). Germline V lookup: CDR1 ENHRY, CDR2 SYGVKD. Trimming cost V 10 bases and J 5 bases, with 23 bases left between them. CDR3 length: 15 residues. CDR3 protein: CATRRPGTAFETQYF. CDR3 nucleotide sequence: TGTGCCACCCGAAGGCCCGGGACGGCTTTCGAGACCCAGTACTTC.

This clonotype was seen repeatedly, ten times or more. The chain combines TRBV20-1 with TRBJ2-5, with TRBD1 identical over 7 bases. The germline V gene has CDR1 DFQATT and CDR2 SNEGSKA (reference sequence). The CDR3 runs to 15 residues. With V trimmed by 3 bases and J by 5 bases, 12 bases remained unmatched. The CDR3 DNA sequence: TGCAGTGCTAGGTACCTACAGGGGTTGGCGGAGACCCAGTACTTC. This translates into CSARYLQGLAETQYF.

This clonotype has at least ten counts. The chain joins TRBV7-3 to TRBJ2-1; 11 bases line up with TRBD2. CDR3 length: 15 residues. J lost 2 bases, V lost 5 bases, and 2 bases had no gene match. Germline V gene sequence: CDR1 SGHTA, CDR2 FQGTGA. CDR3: CASSLSGGAYNEQFF. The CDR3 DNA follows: TGTGCCAGCAGCCTTAGCGGGGGGGCCTACAATGAGCAGTTCTTC.

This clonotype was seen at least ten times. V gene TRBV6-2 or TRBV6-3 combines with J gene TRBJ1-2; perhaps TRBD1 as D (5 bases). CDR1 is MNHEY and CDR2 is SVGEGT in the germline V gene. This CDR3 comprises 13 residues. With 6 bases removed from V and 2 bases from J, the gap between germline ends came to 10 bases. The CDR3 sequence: CASRAGTNYGYTF. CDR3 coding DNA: TGTGCCAGCAGAGCCGGGACCAACTATGGCTACACCTTC.

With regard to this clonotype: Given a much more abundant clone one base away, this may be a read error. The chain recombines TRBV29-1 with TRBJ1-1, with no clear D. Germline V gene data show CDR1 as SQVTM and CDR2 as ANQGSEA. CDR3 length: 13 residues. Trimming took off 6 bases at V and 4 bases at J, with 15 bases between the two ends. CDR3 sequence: CSVGYSWSTEAFF. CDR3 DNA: TGCAGCGTAGGCTATTCGTGGAGCACTGAAGCTTTCTTT.

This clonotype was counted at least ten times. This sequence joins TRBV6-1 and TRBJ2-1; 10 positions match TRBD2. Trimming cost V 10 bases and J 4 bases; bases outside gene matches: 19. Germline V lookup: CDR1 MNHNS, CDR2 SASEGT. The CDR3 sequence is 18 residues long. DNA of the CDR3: TGTGCCACTGTCCTAGGGGCTAGCGGGGGACCAGGGTACAATGAGCAGTTCTTC. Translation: CATVLGASGGPGYNEQFF.

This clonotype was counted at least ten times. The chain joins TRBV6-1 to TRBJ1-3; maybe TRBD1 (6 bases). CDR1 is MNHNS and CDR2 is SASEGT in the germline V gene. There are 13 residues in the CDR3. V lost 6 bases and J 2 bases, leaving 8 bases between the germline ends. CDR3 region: CASRTGTGNTIYF. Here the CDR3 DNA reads TGTGCCAGCAGAACAGGGACTGGAAACACCATATATTTT.

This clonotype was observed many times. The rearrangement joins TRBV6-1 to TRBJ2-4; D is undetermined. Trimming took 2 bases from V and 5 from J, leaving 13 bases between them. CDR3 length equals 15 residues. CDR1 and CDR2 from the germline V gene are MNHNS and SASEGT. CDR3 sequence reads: CASSEPAGPENIQYF. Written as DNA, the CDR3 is TGTGCCAGCAGTGAACCGGCAGGACCAGAAAACATTCAGTACTTC.

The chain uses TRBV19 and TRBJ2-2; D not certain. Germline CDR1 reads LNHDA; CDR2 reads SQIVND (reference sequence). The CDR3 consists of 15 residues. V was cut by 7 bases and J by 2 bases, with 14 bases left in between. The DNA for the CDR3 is TGTGCCAGTACGCCACGGGCGACCAACACCGGGGAGCTGTTTTTT. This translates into CASTPRATNTGELFF.

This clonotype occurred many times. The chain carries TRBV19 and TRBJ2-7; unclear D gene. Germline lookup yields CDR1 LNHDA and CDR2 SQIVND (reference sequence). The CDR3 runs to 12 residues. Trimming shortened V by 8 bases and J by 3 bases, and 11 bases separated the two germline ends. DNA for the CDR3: TGTGCCAGTTCCGCAGGATACTACGAGCAGTACTTC. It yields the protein CASSAGYYEQYF.

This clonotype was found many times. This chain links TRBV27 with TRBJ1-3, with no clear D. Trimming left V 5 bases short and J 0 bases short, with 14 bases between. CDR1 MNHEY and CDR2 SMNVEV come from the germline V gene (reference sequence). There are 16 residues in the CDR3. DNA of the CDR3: TGTGCCAGCAGTCGCGGACTCGCGGGCTCTGGAAACACCATATATTTT. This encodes CASSRGLAGSGNTIYF.

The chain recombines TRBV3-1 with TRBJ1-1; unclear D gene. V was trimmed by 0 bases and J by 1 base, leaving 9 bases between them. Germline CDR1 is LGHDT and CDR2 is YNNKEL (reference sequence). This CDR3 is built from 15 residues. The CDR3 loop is CASSQDYAANTEAFF. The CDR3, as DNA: TGTGCCAGCAGCCAAGATTACGCCGCGAACACTGAAGCTTTCTTT.

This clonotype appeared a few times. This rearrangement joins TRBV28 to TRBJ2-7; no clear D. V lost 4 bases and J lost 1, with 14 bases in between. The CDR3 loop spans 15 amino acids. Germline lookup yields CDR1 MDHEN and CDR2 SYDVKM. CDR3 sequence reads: CASSSTLRISYEQYF. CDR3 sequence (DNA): TGTGCCAGCAGTTCAACCTTGCGGATTTCCTACGAGCAGTACTTC.